This TCR beta chain was retrieved from a study of human CD8 memory T cell subsets. Study outcomes and limitations: Beta chains alone were the T cell receptor chains sequenced in the study. The study found similarly high diversity in stem-like memory and precursor exhausted T cells, unlike effector memory cells. The Chao1 estimates suggested that precursor exhausted T cells were less diverse than stem-like memory T cells.

Investigators built TCR beta libraries using UMI-labeled 5' RACE. Per the original data handling: Functional CDR3 beta clonotypes numbered roughly 2,600 to 18,000 per TCR beta library. From the 5' RACE reads, TCRdb lists one entry per CDR3 protein and no DNA. It is TCRdb's table, rather than the study itself, that gives the V and J calls and clone size. This table holds 7,000 to 9,500 distinct CDR3 sequences. CDR1 is LGHDT, CDR2 YNNKEL, per germline (reference sequence). The CDR3 extends over 16 amino acids. On this clonotype: Its antigen is still unknown.

The sequenced sample was CD8+ T cells from PBMCs. This receptor was taken from a human donor in good health. This sequence joins TRBV3-1 and TRBJ1-2. The CDR3 reads CASSQDRSTANYGYTF. Variable domain in full (rest from reference TRBV3-1 and TRBJ1-2): DTAVSQTPKYLVTQMGNDKSIKCEQNLGHDTMYWYKQDSKKFLKIMFSYNNKELIINETVPNRFSPKSPDKAHLNLHINSLELGDSAVYFCASSQDRSTANYGYTFGSGTRLTVV.